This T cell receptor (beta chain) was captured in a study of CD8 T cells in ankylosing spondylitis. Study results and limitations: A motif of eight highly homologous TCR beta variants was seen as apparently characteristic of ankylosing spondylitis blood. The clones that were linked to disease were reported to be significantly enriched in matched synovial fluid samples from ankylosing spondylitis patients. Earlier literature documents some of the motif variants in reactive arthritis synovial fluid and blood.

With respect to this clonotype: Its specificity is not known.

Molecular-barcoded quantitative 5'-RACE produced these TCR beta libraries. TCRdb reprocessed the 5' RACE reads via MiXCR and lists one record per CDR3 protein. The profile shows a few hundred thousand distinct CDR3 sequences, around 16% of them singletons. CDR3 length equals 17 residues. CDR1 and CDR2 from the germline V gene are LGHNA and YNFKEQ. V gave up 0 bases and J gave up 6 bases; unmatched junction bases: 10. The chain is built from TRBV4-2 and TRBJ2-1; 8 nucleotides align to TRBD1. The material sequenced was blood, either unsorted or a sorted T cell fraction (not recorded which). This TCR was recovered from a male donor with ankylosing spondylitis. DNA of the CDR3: TGTGCCAGCAGCCAAGATTATTGGGGACAGGCAACCAATGAGCAGTTCTTC. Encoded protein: CASSQDYWGQATNEQFF.